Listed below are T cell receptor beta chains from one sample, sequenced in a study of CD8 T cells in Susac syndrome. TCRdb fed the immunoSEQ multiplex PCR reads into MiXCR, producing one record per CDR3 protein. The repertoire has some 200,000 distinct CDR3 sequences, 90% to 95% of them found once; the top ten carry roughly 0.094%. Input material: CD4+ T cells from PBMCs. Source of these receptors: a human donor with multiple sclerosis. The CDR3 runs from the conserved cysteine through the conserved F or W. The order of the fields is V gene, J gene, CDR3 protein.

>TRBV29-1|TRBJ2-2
CSVDEPNTGELFF
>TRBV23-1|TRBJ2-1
CASKSKSSYNEQFF
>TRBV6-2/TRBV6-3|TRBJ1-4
CASGENEKLFF
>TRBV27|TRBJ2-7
CASSSRTGPYEQYF
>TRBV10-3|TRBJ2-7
CAISELTDYEQYF
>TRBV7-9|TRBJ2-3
CASSSDREDPDTQYF
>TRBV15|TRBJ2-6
CATSRTGLAGGSGANVLTF
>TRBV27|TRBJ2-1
CASSLRLGETEQFF
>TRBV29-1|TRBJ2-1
CSARGSTGFDNEQFF
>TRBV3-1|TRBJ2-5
CASSPSGSGETQYF